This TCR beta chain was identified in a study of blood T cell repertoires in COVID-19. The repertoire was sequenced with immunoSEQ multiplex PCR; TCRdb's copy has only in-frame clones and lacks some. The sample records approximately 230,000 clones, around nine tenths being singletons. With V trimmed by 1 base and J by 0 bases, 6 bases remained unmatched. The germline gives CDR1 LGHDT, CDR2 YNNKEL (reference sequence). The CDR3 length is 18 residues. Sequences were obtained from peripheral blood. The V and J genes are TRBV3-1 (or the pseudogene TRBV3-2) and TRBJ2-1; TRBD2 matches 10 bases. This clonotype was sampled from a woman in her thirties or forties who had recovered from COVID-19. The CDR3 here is CASSQGGSGGISYNEQFF. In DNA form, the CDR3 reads TGTGCCAGCAGCCAAGGGGGTAGCGGGGGGATCTCCTACAATGAGCAGTTCTTC.